The present entry profiles one T cell receptor (beta chain) with its context. Antigen specificity is unknown. This record belongs to a study of cytomegalovirus exposure and HLA in healthy donors. General study points: The productive fraction for most TCR beta V segments was about 87% or about 30% in an earlier analysis. A later analysis by the authors found several of the most significant clusters apparently linked to common viral pathogens. Reported findings show TCR beta sequences accurately forecast HLA-A and HLA-B alleles in most subjects.

PCR employed 60 Vbeta and 13 Jbeta primers. The method was immunoSEQ multiplex PCR; TCRdb's version includes in-frame clones alone and lacks a portion of them. The table lists under 150,000 clones, 80% of them singletons. The origin of this receptor is a man aged 35 to 55 in good health and CMV-seropositive. The sequenced material came from PBMCs.

The CDR3 region has the DNA TGTGCTAGTGGTTTGGTACAGGGCGGGCTAAGCTCCTACAATGAGCAGTTCTTC. The encoded protein is CASGLVQGGLSSYNEQFF. The chain combines TRBV12-5 with TRBJ2-1; a weak D match, TRBD1 (6 bases). The CDR3 runs to 18 residues. CDR1 and CDR2 from the germline V gene are LGHNT and FRNRAP. V lost 0 bases, J lost 0 bases, and 15 bases lay in between.